The clone carrying this T cell receptor beta chain showed up many times. The repertoire came from unfractionated whole blood and reflected all unsorted peripheral T cells. The data belong to a study of HIV-infected patients and healthy controls. cDNA was made from 500 ng RNA using alpha and beta constant primers. Each of the alpha and beta chains got its own library through chain-specific third strand synthesis with indices. Via MiXCR, TCRdb re-called the 5' RACE reads, giving one row per CDR3 protein. This table has 7,000 to 8,500 distinct CDR3 sequences, under 6.5% appearing once. The source material was blood, sampled before antiretroviral therapy. The sequence was obtained from an adult with HIV infection.

The chain's CDR3 is CASSQVGGTNEKLFF. CDR3 in DNA: TGTGCCAGCAGCCAAGTGGGGGGAACTAATGAAAAACTGTTTTTT. This chain connects TRBV3-1 to TRBJ1-4, with D possibly being TRBD1 (5 bases). V was pared by 1 base and J by 1 base, with 7 bases between. The CDR3 has 15 residues. Germline lookup yields CDR1 LGHDT and CDR2 YNNKEL (reference sequence).